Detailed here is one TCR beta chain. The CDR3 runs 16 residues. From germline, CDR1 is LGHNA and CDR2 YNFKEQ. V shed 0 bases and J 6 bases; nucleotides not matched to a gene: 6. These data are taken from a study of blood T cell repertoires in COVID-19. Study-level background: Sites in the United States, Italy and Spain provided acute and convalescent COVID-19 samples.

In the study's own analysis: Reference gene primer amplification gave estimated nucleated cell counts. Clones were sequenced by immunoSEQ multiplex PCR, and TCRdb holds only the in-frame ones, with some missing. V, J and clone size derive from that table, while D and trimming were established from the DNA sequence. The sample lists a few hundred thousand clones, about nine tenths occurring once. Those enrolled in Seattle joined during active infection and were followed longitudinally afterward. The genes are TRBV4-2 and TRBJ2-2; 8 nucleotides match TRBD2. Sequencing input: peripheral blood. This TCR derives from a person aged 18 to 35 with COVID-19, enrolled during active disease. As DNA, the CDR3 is TGTGCCAGCAGCCAAGATTCGCCGGGAGGGCCCGGGGAGCTGTTTTTT. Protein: CASSQDSPGGPGELFF.